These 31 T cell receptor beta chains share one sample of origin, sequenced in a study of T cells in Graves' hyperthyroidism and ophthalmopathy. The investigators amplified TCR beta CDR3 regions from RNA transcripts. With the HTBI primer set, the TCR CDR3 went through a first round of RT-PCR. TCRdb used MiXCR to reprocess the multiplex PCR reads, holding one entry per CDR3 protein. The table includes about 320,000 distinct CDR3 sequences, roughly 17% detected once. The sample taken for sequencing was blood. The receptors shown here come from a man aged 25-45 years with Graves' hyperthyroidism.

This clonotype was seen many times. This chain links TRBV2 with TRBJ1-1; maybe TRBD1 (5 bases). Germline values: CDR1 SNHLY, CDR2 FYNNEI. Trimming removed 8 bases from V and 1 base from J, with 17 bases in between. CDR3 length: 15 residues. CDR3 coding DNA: TGTGCCAGCCAGTTCCCCGGTGGGGGGAACACTGAAGCTTTCTTT. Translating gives CASQFPGGGNTEAFF.

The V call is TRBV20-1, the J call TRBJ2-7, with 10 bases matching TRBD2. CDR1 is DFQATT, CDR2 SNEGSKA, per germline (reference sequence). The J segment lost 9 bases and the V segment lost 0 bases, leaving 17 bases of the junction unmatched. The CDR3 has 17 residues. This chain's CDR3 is CSARDASSGRTGLGQYF. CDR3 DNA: TGCAGTGCTAGAGACGCTAGTAGCGGGAGGACCGGGTTGGGGCAGTACTTC.

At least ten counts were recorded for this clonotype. DNA of the CDR3: TGTGCCAGCAGTGATGGGGGAAGCTCCTACAATGAGCAGTTCTTC. Translation: CASSDGGSSYNEQFF. This sequence joins TRBV2 and TRBJ2-1, with D perhaps given as TRBD1 or TRBD2 (5 bases each). V was pared by 3 bases and J by 0 bases, with 9 bases between. Germline-derived CDR1 and CDR2 are SNHLY and FYNNEI. CDR3 length: 15 amino acids.

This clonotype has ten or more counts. Here the CDR3 reads CASSPPTGVKNTGELFF. CDR3 sequence (DNA): TGTGCCAGCAGTCCCCCGACAGGGGTAAAGAACACCGGGGAGCTGTTTTTT. V gene TRBV27 combines with J gene TRBJ2-2, with 8 bases lining up with TRBD1. J lost 1 base, V lost 5 bases, and 9 bases had no gene match. CDR3 size: 17 residues. Germline V gene data show CDR1 as MNHEY and CDR2 as SMNVEV (reference sequence).

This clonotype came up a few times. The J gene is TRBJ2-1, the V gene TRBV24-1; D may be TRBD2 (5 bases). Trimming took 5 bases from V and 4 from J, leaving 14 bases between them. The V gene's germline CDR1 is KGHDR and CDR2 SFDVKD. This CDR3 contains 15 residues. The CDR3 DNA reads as TGTGCCACCAGTGTCGTAGAAGGAGGTTACAATGAGCAGTTCTTC. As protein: CATSVVEGGYNEQFF.

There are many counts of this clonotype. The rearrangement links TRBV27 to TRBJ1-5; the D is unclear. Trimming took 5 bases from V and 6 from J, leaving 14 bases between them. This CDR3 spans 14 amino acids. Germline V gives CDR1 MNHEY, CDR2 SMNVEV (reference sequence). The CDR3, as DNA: TGTGCCAGCAGTCCGGACGGGGTGGGTCAGCCCCAGCATTTT. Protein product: CASSPDGVGQPQHF.

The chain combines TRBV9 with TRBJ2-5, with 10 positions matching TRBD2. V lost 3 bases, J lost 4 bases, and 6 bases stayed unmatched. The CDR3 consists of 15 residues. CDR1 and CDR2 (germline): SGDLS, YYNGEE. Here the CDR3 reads CASSAAGGPLETQYF. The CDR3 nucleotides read TGTGCCAGCAGCGCAGCGGGAGGGCCGTTAGAGACCCAGTACTTC. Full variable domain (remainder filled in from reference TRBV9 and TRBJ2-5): DSGVTQTPKHLITATGQRVTLRCSPRSGDLSVYWYQQSLDQGLQFLIQYYNGEERAKGNILERFSAQQFPDLHSELNLSSLELGDSALYFCASSAAGGPLETQYFGPGTRLLVL.

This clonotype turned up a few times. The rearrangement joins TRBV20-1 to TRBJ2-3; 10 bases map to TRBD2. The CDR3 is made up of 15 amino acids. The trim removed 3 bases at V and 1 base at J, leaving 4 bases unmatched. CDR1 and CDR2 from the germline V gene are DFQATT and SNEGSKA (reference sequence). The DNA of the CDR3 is TGCAGTGCTAGTAGCGGACTAGCGGGCACAGATACGCAGTATTTT. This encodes CSASSGLAGTDTQYF.

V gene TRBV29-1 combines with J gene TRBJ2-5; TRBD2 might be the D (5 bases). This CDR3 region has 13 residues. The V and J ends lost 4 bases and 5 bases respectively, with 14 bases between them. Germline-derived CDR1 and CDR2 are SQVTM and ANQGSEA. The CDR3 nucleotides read TGCAGCGTTGGCCGGACTGTGGGCGAGACCCAGTACTTC. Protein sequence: CSVGRTVGETQYF.

CDR3 residues: CASSLAYRADTIYF. DNA for the CDR3: TGTGCCAGCAGCTTAGCGTACCGGGCGGACACCATATATTTT. The chain uses TRBV7-2 and TRBJ1-3; D uncertain. There are 14 residues in the CDR3. The germline V gene has CDR1 SGHTA and CDR2 FQGNSA. V was trimmed by 0 bases and J by 8 bases, leaving 11 bases between them.

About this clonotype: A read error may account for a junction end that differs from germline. The CDR3 loop is CANSYQTGTDETQYF. Here the CDR3 DNA reads TGCGCCAACAGCTATCAAACAGGGACGGACGAGACCCAGTACTTC. The chain carries TRBV5-1 and TRBJ2-5; D is possibly TRBD1 (6 bases). This CDR3 has 15 amino acids. The V gene's germline CDR1 is SGHRS and CDR2 YFSETQ.

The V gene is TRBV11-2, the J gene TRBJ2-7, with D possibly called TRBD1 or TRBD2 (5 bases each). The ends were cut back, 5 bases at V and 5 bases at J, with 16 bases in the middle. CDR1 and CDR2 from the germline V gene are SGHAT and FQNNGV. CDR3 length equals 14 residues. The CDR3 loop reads CASSLDIRGDEQYF. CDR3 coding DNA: TGTGCCAGCAGCCTGGACATCAGAGGGGACGAGCAGTACTTC. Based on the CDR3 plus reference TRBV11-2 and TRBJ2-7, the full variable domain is EAGVAQSPRYKIIEKRQSVAFWCNPISGHATLYWYQQILGQGPKLLIQFQNNGVVDDSQLPKDRFSAERLKGVDSTLKIQPAKLEDSAVYLCASSLDIRGDEQYFGPGTRLTVT.

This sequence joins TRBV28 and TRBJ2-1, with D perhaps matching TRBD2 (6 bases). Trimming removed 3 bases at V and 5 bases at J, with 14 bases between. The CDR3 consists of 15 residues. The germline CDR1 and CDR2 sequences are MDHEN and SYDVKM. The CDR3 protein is CASSFGLARDNEQFF. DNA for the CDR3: TGTGCCAGCAGTTTTGGGCTAGCGCGTGACAATGAGCAGTTCTTC.

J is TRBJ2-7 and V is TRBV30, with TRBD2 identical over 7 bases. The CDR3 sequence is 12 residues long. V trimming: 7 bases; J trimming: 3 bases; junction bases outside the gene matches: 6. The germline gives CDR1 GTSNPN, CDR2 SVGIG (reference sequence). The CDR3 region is CAYHGGGYEQYF. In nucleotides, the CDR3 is TGTGCCTATCACGGCGGGGGCTACGAGCAGTACTTC.

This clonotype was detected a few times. CDR3 bases: TGTGCCAGCAGTTCCCTCAGGGGGAACAGCAATCAGCCCCAGCATTTT. This gives the protein CASSSLRGNSNQPQHF. This chain links TRBV3-1 with TRBJ1-5; 7 nucleotides align to TRBD1. The CDR3 is 16 residues long. CDR1 and CDR2 from the germline V gene are LGHDT and YNNKEL (reference sequence). J lost 1 base, V lost 6 bases, and 9 bases had no gene match.

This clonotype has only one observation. The CDR3, as DNA: TGCAGCGTTGTGGGACTAGCGAGGATTAATATCAATGAGCAGTTCTTC. Translated, it gives CSVVGLARININEQFF. The genes are TRBV29-1 and TRBJ2-1; 10 bases are a match to TRBD2. Germline V gene sequence: CDR1 SQVTM, CDR2 ANQGSEA. The CDR3 consists of 16 residues. V shed 4 bases, J shed 6 bases, and the junction held 12 bases outside the gene matches.

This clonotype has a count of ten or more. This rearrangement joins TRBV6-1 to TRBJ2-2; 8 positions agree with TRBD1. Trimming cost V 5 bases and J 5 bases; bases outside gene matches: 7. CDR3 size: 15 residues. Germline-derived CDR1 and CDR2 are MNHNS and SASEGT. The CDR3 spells CASSPGGSRTGELFF. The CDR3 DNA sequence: TGTGCCAGCAGTCCAGGGGGCTCCCGGACCGGGGAGCTGTTTTTT.

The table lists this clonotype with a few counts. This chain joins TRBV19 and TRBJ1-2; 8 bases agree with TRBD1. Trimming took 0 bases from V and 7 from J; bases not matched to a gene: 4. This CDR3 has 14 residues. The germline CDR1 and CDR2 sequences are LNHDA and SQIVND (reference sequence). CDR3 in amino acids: CASSIEAGQGGYTF. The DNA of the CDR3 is TGTGCCAGTAGTATAGAGGCAGGACAGGGTGGCTACACCTTC.

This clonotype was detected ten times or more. The CDR3 loop is CASSSFEGADTQYF. The CDR3 region has the DNA TGTGCCAGCAGCTCCTTTGAGGGCGCAGATACGCAGTATTTT. The rearrangement uses TRBV2 and TRBJ2-3; the D gene is possibly TRBD2 (5 bases). The ends were cut back, 6 bases at V and 4 bases at J, with 14 bases in the middle. From germline, CDR1 is SNHLY and CDR2 FYNNEI. This CDR3 has 14 amino acids.

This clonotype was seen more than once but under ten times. CDR3 DNA sequence: TGTGCCAGCAGCTCGTACCTAGTAGGCGGGGAGCTGTTTTTT. Protein product: CASSSYLVGGELFF. The rearrangement uses TRBV11-1 and TRBJ2-2; D unclear. CDR1 and CDR2 from the germline V gene are SGHAT and FQDESV (reference sequence). The V and J ends lost 4 bases and 7 bases respectively, with 13 bases between them. The CDR3 contains 14 residues.

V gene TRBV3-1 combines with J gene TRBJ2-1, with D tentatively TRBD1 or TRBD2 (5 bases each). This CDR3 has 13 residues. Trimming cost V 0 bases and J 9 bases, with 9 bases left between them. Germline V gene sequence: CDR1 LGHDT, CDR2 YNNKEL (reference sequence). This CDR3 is CASSQDIGGEQFF. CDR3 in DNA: TGTGCCAGCAGCCAAGATATTGGGGGTGAGCAGTTCTTC.

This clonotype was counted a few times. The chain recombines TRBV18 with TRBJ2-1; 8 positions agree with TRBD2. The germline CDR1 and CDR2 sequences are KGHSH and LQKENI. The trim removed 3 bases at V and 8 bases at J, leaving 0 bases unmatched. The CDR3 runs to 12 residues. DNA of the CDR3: TGTGCCAGCTCACCGGGACTAGATGAGCAGTTCTTC. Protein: CASSPGLDEQFF.

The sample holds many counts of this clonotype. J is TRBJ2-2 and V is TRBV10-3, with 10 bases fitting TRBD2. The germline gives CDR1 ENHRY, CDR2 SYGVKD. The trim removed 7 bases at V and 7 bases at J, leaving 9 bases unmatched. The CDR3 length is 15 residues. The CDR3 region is CAITQREGLDGELFF. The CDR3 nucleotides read TGTGCCATCACCCAGCGGGAGGGCCTGGACGGGGAGCTGTTTTTT.

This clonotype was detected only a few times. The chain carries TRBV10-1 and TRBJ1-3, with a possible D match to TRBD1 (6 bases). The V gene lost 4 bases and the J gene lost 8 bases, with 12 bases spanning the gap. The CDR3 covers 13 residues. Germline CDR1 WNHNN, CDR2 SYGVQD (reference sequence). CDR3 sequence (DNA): TGCGCCAGCAGTGTGCCAGGGGAGGACACCATATATTTT. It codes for CASSVPGEDTIYF.

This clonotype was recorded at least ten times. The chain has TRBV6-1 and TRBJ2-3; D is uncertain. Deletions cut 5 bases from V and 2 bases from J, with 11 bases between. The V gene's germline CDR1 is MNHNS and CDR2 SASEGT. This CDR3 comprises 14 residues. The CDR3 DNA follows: TGTGCCAGCAGTTTGGTCGGCTCCACAGATACGCAGTATTTT. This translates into CASSLVGSTDTQYF.

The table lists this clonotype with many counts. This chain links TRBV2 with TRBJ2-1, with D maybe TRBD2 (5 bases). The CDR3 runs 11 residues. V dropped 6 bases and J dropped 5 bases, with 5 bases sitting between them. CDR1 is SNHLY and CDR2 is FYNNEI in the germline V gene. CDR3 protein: CASRLDNEQFF. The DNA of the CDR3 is TGTGCCAGCAGACTAGACAATGAGCAGTTCTTC.

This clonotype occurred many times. As DNA, the CDR3 is TGTGCCAGCAGTTTGGCAGGGAACGGAAACACCATATATTTT. Amino acids: CASSLAGNGNTIYF. The V gene is TRBV12-3 or TRBV12-4, the J gene TRBJ1-3; D might be TRBD1 (5 bases). Trimming took 3 bases from V and 4 from J, leaving 10 bases between them. This CDR3 spans 14 amino acids.

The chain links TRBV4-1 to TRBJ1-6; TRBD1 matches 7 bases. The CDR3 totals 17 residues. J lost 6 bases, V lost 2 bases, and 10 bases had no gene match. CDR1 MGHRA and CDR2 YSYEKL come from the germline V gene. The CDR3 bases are TGCGCCAGCAGCCAACGAGTCGAGGGGGCGCCTAATTCACCCCTCCACTTT. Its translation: CASSQRVEGAPNSPLHF.

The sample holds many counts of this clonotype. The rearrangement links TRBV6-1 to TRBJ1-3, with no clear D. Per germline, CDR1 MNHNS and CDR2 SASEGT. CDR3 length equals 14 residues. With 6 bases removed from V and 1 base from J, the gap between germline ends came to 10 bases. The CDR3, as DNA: TGTGCCAGCAGGCGCGCCTCGTCTGGAAACACCATATATTTT. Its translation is CASRRASSGNTIYF.

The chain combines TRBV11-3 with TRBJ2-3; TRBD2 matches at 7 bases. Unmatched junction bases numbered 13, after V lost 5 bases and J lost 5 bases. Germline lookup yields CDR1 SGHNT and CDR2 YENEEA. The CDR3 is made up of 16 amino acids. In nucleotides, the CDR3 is TGTGCCAGCAGCGGGAGGGCCCCCCAGGACGGAGATACGCAGTATTTT. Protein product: CASSGRAPQDGDTQYF.

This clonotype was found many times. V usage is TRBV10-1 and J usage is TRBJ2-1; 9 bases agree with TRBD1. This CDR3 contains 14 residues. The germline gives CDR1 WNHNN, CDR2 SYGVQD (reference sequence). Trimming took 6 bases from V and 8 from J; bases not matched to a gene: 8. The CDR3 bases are TGCGCCAGCAGCCTGGGACAGGGCAGGGATGAGCAGTTCTTC. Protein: CASSLGQGRDEQFF.